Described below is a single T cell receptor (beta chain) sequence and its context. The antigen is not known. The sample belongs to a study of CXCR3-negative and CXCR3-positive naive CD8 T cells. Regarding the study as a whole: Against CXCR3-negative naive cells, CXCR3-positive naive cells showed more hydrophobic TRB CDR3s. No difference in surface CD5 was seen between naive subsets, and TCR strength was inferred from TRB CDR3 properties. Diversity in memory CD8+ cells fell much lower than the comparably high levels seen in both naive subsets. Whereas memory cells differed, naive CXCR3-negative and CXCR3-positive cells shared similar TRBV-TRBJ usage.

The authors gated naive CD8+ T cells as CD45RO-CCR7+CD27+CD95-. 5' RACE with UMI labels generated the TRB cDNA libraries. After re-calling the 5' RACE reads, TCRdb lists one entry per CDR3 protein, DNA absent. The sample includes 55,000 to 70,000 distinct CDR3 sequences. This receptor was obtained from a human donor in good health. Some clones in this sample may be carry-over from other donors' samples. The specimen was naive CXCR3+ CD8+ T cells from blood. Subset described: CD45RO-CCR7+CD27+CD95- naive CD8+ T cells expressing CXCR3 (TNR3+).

CDR3 sequence: CASSGLGNQPQHF. The J gene is TRBJ1-5, the V gene TRBV11-3. CDR1 and CDR2 (germline): SGHNT, YENEEA. CDR3 length: 13 residues.